A selection of T cell receptor beta chains follows, all from one sample in a study of graft-versus-host responses after intestinal transplantation. These receptors' targets are unknown. TCRdb's table, derived via immunoSEQ multiplex PCR, lists solely in-frame clones and lacks some. The sample shows about 130,000 clones, 80% to 95% of them seen only once. Here the sequenced sample was unstimulated CD4+ T cells sorted from spleen or lymph node cells, taken before intestinal transplant. The receptor set was obtained from a human donor who received an intestinal transplant. CDR3s leave out the opening cysteine and the closing phenylalanine or tryptophan.

V gene	CDR3 protein
TRBV7-9	ASSLGTDSYNEQF
TRBV14	ASSQAGTSPDTQY
TRBV4-1	ASSQAAGVGYEQY
TRBV7-2	ASSRQGTEAF
TRBV28	ASQEGGTYGNTIY
TRBV18	ASSLGGVDTEAF
TRBV7-8	ASSASQAGEQY
TRBV10-3	AITDRDRLPGGGMF
TRBV19	ASRLQGAHEQF
TRBV7-3	ASSLWSGSEETQY
TRBV2	ASSVQRGQPLTGREQY
TRBV7-2	ASSLDGASTDTQY
TRBV4-3	ASSQEGGSYGYT
TRBV5-4	ASSLEAGVKNEQF
TRBV19	ASSIEGGRLETQY
TRBV6-6	ASSQGGLGISEQF
TRBV29-1	SAPLDGFGGNTEAF
TRBV14	ASSQGARDTQY
TRBV7-3	ASSPDSSYGYT
TRBV28	ASSRAGAAY
TRBV7-8	ASSFGLAGEYNEQF
TRBV19	ASTRTPNTEAF
TRBV19	ASGEQGAYEQY
TRBV7-9	ASSPGPYEQY
TRBV11-2	ASSATGVEQY
TRBV5-1	ASSLVFGAEQY
TRBV6-6	ASSGTIGDNEQF
TRBV27	ASSLKGIIGLASSSYEQY
TRBV7-8	ASSLATVQPSGANVLT
TRBV18	ASSLSGGEQF
TRBV6-6	ASGRLAGPYEQY
TRBV19	ASSPRTSGDRELF
TRBV30	AWRTILTGGYNEQF
TRBV28	ASPDPGNTEAF
TRBV2	ASIPGVWGYTEAF
TRBV30	AWSLLGGNTIY
TRBV18	ASSQGLALQF
TRBV14	ASSPYPSGSRPGELF
TRBV28	ASSLDKFGYGYT
TRBV30	AWSSGRSNEQF
TRBV15	ATATNLVGTDTQY
TRBV12-2	ASRPAGPYSVRPSADEQY